Presented here are 7 T cell receptor beta chains from one specimen sequenced in a study of blood T cell repertoires in COVID-19. Some clones are missing from TCRdb's copy, which holds only in-frame ones; the method was immunoSEQ multiplex PCR. The sample lists under 300,000 clones, around 86% occurring once. Sequencing input: peripheral blood. The receptor source for this set is an older man with acute or convalescent COVID-19.

The chain carries TRBV5-5 and TRBJ1-4; tentatively, D is TRBD1 (5 bases). The CDR3 is 15 amino acids. V was pared by 4 bases and J by 5 bases, with 15 bases between. The germline CDR1 and CDR2 sequences are SGHKS and YYEKEE (reference sequence). The CDR3 coding sequence is TGTGCCAGCAGCAGATTTGACAGACTGAATGAAAAACTGTTTTTT. Its protein is CASSRFDRLNEKLFF.

The V gene is TRBV6-5, the J gene TRBJ2-2; 7 bases line up with TRBD2. With V trimmed by 6 bases and J by 7 bases, 8 bases remained unmatched. This CDR3 spans 14 amino acids. Germline V gene data show CDR1 as MNHEY and CDR2 as SVGAGI. CDR3 sequence: CASSGTTQVGELFF. CDR3 DNA: TGTGCCAGCAGCGGGACTACCCAGGTCGGGGAGCTGTTTTTT.

This clone was picked up one time. The chain has TRBV15 and TRBJ2-2, with TRBD1 matching over 12 bases. V shed 5 bases, J shed 4 bases, and the junction held 5 bases outside the gene matches. Germline V gene data show CDR1 as LNHNV and CDR2 as YYDKDF (reference sequence). The CDR3 has 16 amino acids. CDR3 amino acids: CATSGGDRGLTGELFF. DNA of the CDR3: TGTGCCACCAGCGGAGGGGACAGGGGGCTCACCGGGGAGCTGTTTTTT.

This chain uses TRBV19 with TRBJ1-1, with 7 bases aligning to TRBD1. The germline V gene encodes CDR1 LNHDA and CDR2 SQIVND (reference sequence). Trimming removed 9 bases from V and 1 base from J; junction bases left unmatched: 5. The CDR3 runs to 13 residues. CDR3 coding DNA: TGTGCCAGCAACAGGGGTCGGAACACTGAAGCTTTCTTT. Translation gives CASNRGRNTEAFF.

This chain joins TRBV5-8 and TRBJ2-7, with a weak D call TRBD2 (6 bases). The CDR3 contains 16 residues. Germline values: CDR1 SGHTS, CDR2 YDEGEE. The V and J ends lost 2 bases and 2 bases respectively, with 17 bases between them. CDR3 sequence: CASSFPLSGPTYEQYF. In nucleotides, the CDR3 is TGTGCCAGCAGCTTCCCCTTGAGCGGGCCTACCTACGAGCAGTACTTC.

The rearrangement uses TRBV28 and TRBJ2-7; D might be TRBD2 (6 bases). Germline loops: CDR1 MDHEN, CDR2 SYDVKM. The germline V and J ends were trimmed by 6 bases and 0 bases, with 9 bases remaining between them. This CDR3 contains 13 residues. CDR3 in amino acids: CASRGGGSYEQYF. DNA for the CDR3: TGTGCCAGCAGGGGGGGAGGCTCCTACGAGCAGTACTTC.

The J gene is TRBJ2-5, the V gene TRBV9; TRBD2 aligns across 8 bases. V shed 4 bases, J shed 0 bases, and the junction held 8 bases outside the gene matches. Germline CDR1 and CDR2: SGDLS and YYNGEE. The length of the CDR3 is 16 residues. The CDR3 spells CASSPRASGHQETQYF. The CDR3 region has the DNA TGTGCCAGCAGCCCCCGGGCTAGCGGGCACCAAGAGACCCAGTACTTC.